One and the same sample provided the 31 T cell receptor beta chains below, sequenced in a study of T cells in localized non-small cell lung cancer. TCRdb's copy holds only in-frame clones and misses some; the assay was immunoSEQ multiplex PCR. The repertoire consists of some 82,000 clones, with 80% occurring once and the leading ten covering 19%. Specimen: PBMCs, collected before any cancer treatment. Receptors were obtained from a man between 40 and 70 years old with stage II squamous cell lung carcinoma.

This clone was found once. J is TRBJ1-1 and V is TRBV28, with a possible D match to TRBD1 (6 bases). This CDR3 contains 14 residues. Germline V gene data show CDR1 as MDHEN and CDR2 as SYDVKM. V lost 4 bases to trimming and J lost 2 bases, with 11 bases between them. The CDR3 nucleotides read TGTGCCAGCAGTTCTCCGGGACACAACACTGAAGCTTTCTTT. Protein: CASSSPGHNTEAFF.

The rearrangement joins TRBV2 to TRBJ2-2; the D gene could be TRBD1 or TRBD2 (6 bases each). This CDR3 has 15 residues. V was cut by 6 bases and J by 7 bases, with 18 bases left in between. Per the germline V gene, CDR1 is SNHLY and CDR2 is FYNNEI. CDR3 region: CASRLGRGHGGELFF. The CDR3 DNA sequence: TGTGCCAGCAGACTTGGCCGGGGGCATGGCGGGGAGCTGTTTTTT. Complete variable domain (other parts from reference TRBV2 and TRBJ2-2): EPEVTQTPSHQVTQMGQEVILRCVPISNHLYFYWYRQILGQKVEFLVSFYNNEISEKSEIFDDQFSVERPDGSNFTLKIRSTKLEDSAMYFCASRLGRGHGGELFFGEGSRLTVL.

The gene calls are TRBV6-1 and TRBJ2-7; perhaps D is TRBD1 or TRBD2 (5 bases each). The CDR3 extends over 16 amino acids. CDR1 is MNHNS, CDR2 SASEGT, per germline. Trimming left V 2 bases short and J 7 bases short, with 21 bases between. In DNA, the CDR3 is TGTGCCAGCAGTGAACGTAGGGACGTAGGATTGCGAGAGCAGTACTTC. This gives the protein CASSERRDVGLREQYF.

V and J are TRBV5-1 and TRBJ2-1, with D possibly matching TRBD2 (5 bases). V shed 4 bases and J shed 2 bases, with 13 bases lying between them. The length of the CDR3 is 15 residues. CDR1 SGHRS and CDR2 YFSETQ come from the germline V gene. The chain's CDR3 is CASSPTTTTYNEQFF. Here the CDR3 DNA reads TGCGCCAGCAGCCCAACGACTACCACCTACAATGAGCAGTTCTTC.

About this clone: This sample includes further DNA sequences coding for the same CDR3. The chain combines TRBV4-3 with TRBJ2-3, with TRBD2 matching over 14 bases. With V trimmed by 5 bases and J by 4 bases, 11 bases remained unmatched. Germline V gives CDR1 LGHNA, CDR2 YSLEER. There are 18 residues in the CDR3. The DNA for the CDR3 is TGCGCCAGCAGCACGGGACTAGCGGGGGTCGGGGGGCCAGATACGCAGTATTTT. As protein: CASSTGLAGVGGPDTQYF.

Only a few counts were recorded for this clone. The chain couples TRBV6-5 to TRBJ1-1; no definite D call. Germline V CDR1 and CDR2: MNHEY, SVGAGI. This CDR3 has 15 residues. Between the trimmed V and J ends, which lost 5 bases and 3 bases, there was a span of 16 bases. In nucleotides, the CDR3 is TGTGCCAGCAGTGCCCCAGAGGCTAGGGACACTGAAGCTTTCTTT. Translating it yields CASSAPEARDTEAFF.

The chain recombines TRBV6-5 with TRBJ2-7, with 7 bases aligning to TRBD1. J lost 0 bases, V lost 4 bases, and 6 bases had no gene match. The CDR3 is 15 amino acids. The germline V gene has CDR1 MNHEY and CDR2 SVGAGI. In nucleotides, the CDR3 is TGTGCCAGCAGTTCCCCCCGGGACAGCTCCTACGAGCAGTACTTC. Amino acid sequence: CASSSPRDSSYEQYF.

This clone showed up just once. V is TRBV6-1 and J is TRBJ1-6; TRBD1 agrees at 7 bases. Germline CDR1 is MNHNS and CDR2 is SASEGT. The V and J ends lost 8 bases and 7 bases, in that order; junction bases with no gene match: 8. This CDR3 has 14 amino acids. CDR3 coding DNA: TGTGCCAGCGCTAGGGACAGCCTAAATTCACCCCTCCACTTT. It specifies CASARDSLNSPLHF.

The chain employs TRBV7-6 and TRBJ1-3; D is ambiguous. The CDR3 is made up of 16 amino acids. V was shortened by 5 bases and J by 0 bases, with 14 bases between the two germline ends. From germline, CDR1 is SGHVS and CDR2 FNYEAQ. CDR3 loop: CASSPGPGYSGNTIYF. In DNA, the CDR3 is TGTGCCAGCAGCCCAGGCCCGGGGTACTCTGGAAACACCATATATTTT.

This rearrangement joins TRBV4-1 to TRBJ1-5, with D unclear. Germline V lookup: CDR1 MGHRA, CDR2 YSYEKL. The CDR3 loop spans 14 amino acids. Trimming stripped 6 bases from V and 6 bases from J, with 15 bases between. CDR3 in DNA: TGCGCCAGCAGTCGACACGGGGTGGGTCAGCCCCAGCATTTT. Protein product: CASSRHGVGQPQHF.

This clone was counted a single time. The rearrangement uses TRBV7-3 and TRBJ2-3; 14 positions match TRBD2. Unmatched junction bases numbered 5, after V lost 5 bases and J lost 4 bases. This CDR3 spans 16 amino acids. CDR1 is SGHTA, CDR2 FQGTGA, per germline. The CDR3 DNA sequence: TGTGCCAGCAGCCAGGGACTAGCGGGAGAGGCAGATACGCAGTATTTT. It encodes CASSQGLAGEADTQYF.

The V gene is TRBV5-1, the J gene TRBJ2-1; 7 bases fit TRBD2. CDR3 length: 17 amino acids. The germline V gene has CDR1 SGHRS and CDR2 YFSETQ. V gave up 0 bases and J gave up 7 bases; unmatched junction bases: 13. For the CDR3, the DNA is TGCGCCAGCAGCTTGGAGCGGAGTGGGGGGGTTTTAAATGAGCAGTTCTTC. This sequence encodes CASSLERSGGVLNEQFF. The whole variable domain, remainder taken from reference TRBV5-1 and TRBJ2-1, is KAGVTQTPRYLIKTRGQQVTLSCSPISGHRSVSWYQQTPGQGLQFLFEYFSETQRNKGNFPGRFSGRQFSNSRSEMNVSTLELGDSALYLCASSLERSGGVLNEQFFGPGTRLTVL.

This sequence joins TRBV30 and TRBJ2-7; possible D gene TRBD2, 5 bases. V was cut by 4 bases and J by 0 bases, with 13 bases left in between. The CDR3 runs to 14 residues. Germline V gene lookup returns CDR1 GTSNPN and CDR2 SVGIG (reference sequence). The CDR3 protein is CAWTEGLFSYEQYF. In DNA, the CDR3 is TGTGCCTGGACGGAAGGACTTTTCTCCTACGAGCAGTACTTC.

This clone has just a few counts. The chain carries TRBV6-5 and TRBJ1-2, with a weak D call TRBD1 (5 bases). V was trimmed by 6 bases and J by 7 bases, leaving 12 bases between them. This CDR3 is 12 amino acids long. The germline CDR1 and CDR2 sequences are MNHEY and SVGAGI. DNA of the CDR3: TGTGCCAGCAGGCAATCAGGGCCTGGCTACACCTTC. Its translation: CASRQSGPGYTF.

This clone has at least ten counts. The chain uses TRBV28 and TRBJ1-1; D perhaps matches TRBD1 (6 bases). CDR1 MDHEN and CDR2 SYDVKM come from the germline V gene. The CDR3 sequence is 16 residues long. V lost 1 base to trimming and J lost 1 base, with 13 bases between them. The CDR3 DNA sequence: TGTGCCAGCAGTTTATTTGGTGCCAGGGGGAACACTGAAGCTTTCTTT. It yields the protein CASSLFGARGNTEAFF.

This chain links TRBV4-2 with TRBJ2-1; D is uncertain. CDR1 and CDR2 (germline): LGHNA, YNFKEQ. The CDR3 loop spans 14 amino acids. With 0 bases removed from V and 7 bases from J, the gap between germline ends came to 10 bases. CDR3 DNA sequence: TGTGCCAGCAGCCAAGACCAGCTCCTAAATGAGCAGTTCTTC. This translates into CASSQDQLLNEQFF.

The chain recombines TRBV28 with TRBJ1-3; D is possibly TRBD1 (6 bases). Trimming removed 4 bases at V and 0 bases at J, with 10 bases between. The length of the CDR3 is 15 residues. Germline lookup yields CDR1 MDHEN and CDR2 SYDVKM. CDR3 bases: TGTGCCAGCAGTTCGGGACACCCCTCTGGAAACACCATATATTTT. Protein product: CASSSGHPSGNTIYF.

The chain carries TRBV7-8 and TRBJ1-2; TRBD1 agrees at 7 bases. From germline, CDR1 is SGHVS and CDR2 FQNEAQ. J gave up 1 base and V 0 bases, and 5 bases lay outside the gene matches. The CDR3 contains 16 residues. CDR3 sequence (DNA): TGTGCCAGCAGCTTAGCCCCGACAGGGTTTAACTATGGCTACACCTTC. Amino acids: CASSLAPTGFNYGYTF.

This chain joins TRBV9 and TRBJ2-5; TRBD1 is a possible D gene (5 bases). The V gene's germline CDR1 is SGDLS and CDR2 YYNGEE. Trimming left V 0 bases short and J 4 bases short, with 10 bases between. The length of the CDR3 is 14 residues. This chain's CDR3 is CASSVDMGRETQYF. CDR3 nucleotide sequence: TGTGCCAGCAGCGTAGATATGGGGCGAGAGACCCAGTACTTC.

This clone has just a few counts. This chain connects TRBV9 to TRBJ2-1; 7 nucleotides line up with TRBD2. The CDR3 length is 15 residues. Germline-derived CDR1 and CDR2 are SGDLS and YYNGEE. J was trimmed by 4 bases and V by 3 bases; bases with no gene match: 7. The CDR3, as DNA: TGTGCCAGCAGCGAACGGGGAGGGACTTACAATGAGCAGTTCTTC. It yields the protein CASSERGGTYNEQFF.

The rearrangement uses TRBV28 and TRBJ1-4, with D maybe TRBD1 (5 bases). V gave up 6 bases and J gave up 8 bases, with 19 bases separating them. Germline V CDR1 and CDR2: MDHEN, SYDVKM. There are 15 residues in the CDR3. The CDR3 reads CASSSRQPGEEKLFF. The CDR3 DNA follows: TGTGCCAGCAGCTCCCGGCAGCCGGGGGAGGAAAAACTGTTTTTT.

The rearrangement uses TRBV6-6 and TRBJ2-7; 7 bases align to TRBD1. Germline lookup yields CDR1 MNHNY and CDR2 SVGAGI (reference sequence). The CDR3 has 13 amino acids. Losses at the gene ends were 7 bases for V and 5 bases for J; bases not matched to a gene: 8. CDR3 in amino acids: CASTGQVEDEQYF. CDR3 DNA: TGTGCCAGCACCGGACAGGTCGAAGACGAGCAGTACTTC.

The chain is built from TRBV5-4 and TRBJ2-5; the D gene is possibly TRBD2 (5 bases). The CDR3 contains 14 residues. Germline CDR1 reads SGHNT; CDR2 reads YYREEE (reference sequence). With 6 bases removed from V and 5 bases from J, the gap between germline ends came to 17 bases. Here the CDR3 DNA reads TGTGCCAGCATGGGCACCCCTGGCGGGGAGACCCAGTACTTC. Residues: CASMGTPGGETQYF. The complete variable domain, with remaining parts taken from reference TRBV5-4 and TRBJ2-5, reads ETGVTQSPTHLIKTRGQQVTLRCSSQSGHNTVSWYQQALGQGPQFIFQYYREEENGRGNFPPRFSGLQFPNYSSELNVNALELDDSALYLCASMGTPGGETQYFGPGTRLLVL.

This chain connects TRBV6-1 to TRBJ1-2; D is unresolved. The CDR3 is made up of 14 amino acids. The ends were cut back, 10 bases at V and 7 bases at J, with 22 bases in the middle. Germline V gene lookup returns CDR1 MNHNS and CDR2 SASEGT. DNA of the CDR3: TGTGCCACCCACCCCCCAGGAGCATTCGTTGGCTACACCTTC. Amino acid sequence: CATHPPGAFVGYTF.

DNA of the CDR3: TGTGCCAGCACGAGACAGGGACGTCCTTTGGAGCAGTACTTC. Protein product: CASTRQGRPLEQYF. The chain recombines TRBV28 with TRBJ2-7; TRBD1 agrees at 7 bases. J gave up 7 bases and V 7 bases, and 13 bases lay outside the gene matches. The CDR3 is made up of 14 amino acids. The germline CDR1 and CDR2 sequences are MDHEN and SYDVKM.

The J gene is TRBJ1-1, the V gene TRBV18; D remains ambiguous. CDR1 and CDR2 from the germline V gene are KGHSH and LQKENI. Between the trimmed V and J ends, which lost 3 bases and 3 bases, there was a span of 11 bases. The CDR3 extends over 14 amino acids. The chain's CDR3 is CASSPGFGDTEAFF. The CDR3 nucleotides read TGTGCCAGCTCACCGGGGTTTGGGGACACTGAAGCTTTCTTT.

This chain joins TRBV4-1 and TRBJ1-1; 10 nucleotides match TRBD1. There are 15 residues in the CDR3. CDR1 and CDR2 from the germline V gene are MGHRA and YSYEKL. V shed 4 bases, J shed 6 bases, and the junction held 8 bases outside the gene matches. The CDR3 bases are TGCGCCAGCAGCCTGTCTGGGACAGGGGCCGCTGAAGCTTTCTTT. It yields the protein CASSLSGTGAAEAFF.

For this clone: A junction end diverges from the germline sequence, so it may reflect a read error. The V call is TRBV7-7, the J call TRBJ2-5; possible D gene TRBD2, 6 bases. The germline gives CDR1 SSHAT, CDR2 FNYEAQ (reference sequence). This CDR3 region has 13 residues. The CDR3 reads CASSPAGLETQYF. CDR3 DNA sequence: TGTGCTAGCAGCCCGGCGGGGTTGGAGACCCAGTACTTC.

This chain joins TRBV10-2 and TRBJ2-7; D is possibly TRBD1 (5 bases). Trimming cost V 3 bases and J 2 bases, with 14 bases left between them. CDR3 size: 15 residues. Germline V lookup: CDR1 WSHSY, CDR2 SAAADI. Written as DNA, the CDR3 is TGCGCCAGCAGTGAAATCGGCAGGGAACCCTACGAGCAGTACTTC. Translating gives CASSEIGREPYEQYF.

V and J are TRBV10-3 and TRBJ1-1, with 10 positions matching TRBD1. V was clipped by 10 bases and J by 4 bases; unmatched bases: 15. This CDR3 spans 16 amino acids. The germline CDR1 and CDR2 sequences are ENHRY and SYGVKD. The CDR3 DNA is TGTGCCACCTCGCGGAAGGGACAGGGGTTGAGCACTGAAGCTTTCTTT. Its translation: CATSRKGQGLSTEAFF.

This clone was observed once. The V call is TRBV9, the J call TRBJ2-2, with 8 bases that match TRBD1. Germline V gives CDR1 SGDLS, CDR2 YYNGEE. The length of the CDR3 is 15 residues. V was pared by 4 bases and J by 7 bases, with 9 bases of the junction left unmatched. The CDR3 sequence: CASSYGTGLNGELFF. CDR3 bases: TGTGCCAGCAGCTATGGGACAGGACTTAACGGGGAGCTGTTTTTT.